Only a few counts were recorded for the clone carrying this T cell receptor beta chain. No antigen is known for it. Each diagnosis was grounded in clinical symptoms, serum thyroxine and TRAb, thyroid ultrasound, and orbital computed tomography. The source of the PBMCs was around 10 ml of fresh peripheral blood. The investigators amplified TCR beta CDR3 regions from RNA transcripts. TCR CDR3 underwent first-round RT-PCR with the HTBI primer set. TCRdb fed the multiplex PCR reads into MiXCR, producing one record per CDR3 protein. Counted here are about 770,000 distinct CDR3 sequences, around a sixth occurring once; the ten biggest clones make up over 15%. The data were obtained in a study of T cells in Graves' hyperthyroidism and ophthalmopathy. Study-level results: Researchers found most expanded thyroid clonotypes above 0.001 in blood as well. Stable hyperthyroidism and ophthalmopathy were separated using 13 V-J signatures.

Trimming removed 5 bases from V and 8 bases from J, with 10 bases in between. The CDR3 loop spans 12 amino acids. Germline CDR1 reads MNHNS; CDR2 reads SASEGT. This TCR was recovered from a woman aged 50 to 60 with Graves' hyperthyroidism that later progressed to Graves' ophthalmopathy. The sequencing sample was made of blood. This chain joins TRBV6-1 and TRBJ2-1; a weak D match, TRBD1 (6 bases). CDR3 in amino acids: CASSWTVDEQFF. CDR3 bases: TGTGCCAGCAGTTGGACAGTCGATGAGCAGTTCTTC.